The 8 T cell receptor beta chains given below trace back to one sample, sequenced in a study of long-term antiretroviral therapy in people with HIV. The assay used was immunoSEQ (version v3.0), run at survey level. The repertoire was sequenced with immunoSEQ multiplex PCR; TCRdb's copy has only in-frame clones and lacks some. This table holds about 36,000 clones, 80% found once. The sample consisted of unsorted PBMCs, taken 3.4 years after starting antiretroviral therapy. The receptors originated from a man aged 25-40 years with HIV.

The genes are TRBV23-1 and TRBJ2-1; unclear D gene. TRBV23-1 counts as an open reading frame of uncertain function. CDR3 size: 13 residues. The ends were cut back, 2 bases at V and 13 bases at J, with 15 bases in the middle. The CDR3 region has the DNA TGCGCCAGCAGTCAACCCACTAACGAGCGACAGTTCTTC. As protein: CASSQPTNERQFF.

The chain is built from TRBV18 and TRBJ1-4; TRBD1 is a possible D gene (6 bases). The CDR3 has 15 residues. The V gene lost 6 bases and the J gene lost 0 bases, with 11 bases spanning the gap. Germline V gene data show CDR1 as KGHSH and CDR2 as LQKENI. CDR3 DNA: TGTGCCAGCTCCCTGGGGACAACAACTAATGAAAAACTGTTTTTT. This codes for CASSLGTTTNEKLFF.

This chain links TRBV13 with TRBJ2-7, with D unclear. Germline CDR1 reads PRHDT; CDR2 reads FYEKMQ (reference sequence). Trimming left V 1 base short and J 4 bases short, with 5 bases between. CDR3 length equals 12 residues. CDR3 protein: CASSLESYEQYF. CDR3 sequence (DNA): TGTGCCAGCAGCTTAGAATCTTACGAGCAGTACTTC. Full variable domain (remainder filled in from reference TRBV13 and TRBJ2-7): AAGVIQSPRHLIKEKRETATLKCYPIPRHDTVYWYQQGPGQDPQFLISFYEKMQSDKGSIPDRFSAQQFSDYHSELNMSSLELGDSALYFCASSLESYEQYFGPGTRLTVT.

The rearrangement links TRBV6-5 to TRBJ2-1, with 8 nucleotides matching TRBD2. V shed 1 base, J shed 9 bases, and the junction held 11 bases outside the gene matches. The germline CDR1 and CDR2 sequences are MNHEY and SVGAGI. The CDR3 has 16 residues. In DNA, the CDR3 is TGTGCCAGCAGTTACTTTCAACCGGGACTAGTGTTTGAGCAGTTCTTC. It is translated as CASSYFQPGLVFEQFF.

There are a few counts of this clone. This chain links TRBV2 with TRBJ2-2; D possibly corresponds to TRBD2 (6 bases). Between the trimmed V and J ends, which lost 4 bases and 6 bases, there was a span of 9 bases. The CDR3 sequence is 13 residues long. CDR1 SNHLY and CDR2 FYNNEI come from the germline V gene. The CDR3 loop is CASSGTTSGELFF. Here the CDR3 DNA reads TGTGCCAGCAGTGGGACTACTTCCGGGGAGCTGTTTTTT.

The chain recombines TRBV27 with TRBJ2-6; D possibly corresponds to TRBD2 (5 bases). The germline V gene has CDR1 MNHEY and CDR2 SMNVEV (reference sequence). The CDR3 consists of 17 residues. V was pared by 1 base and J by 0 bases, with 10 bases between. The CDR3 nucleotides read TGTGCCAGCAGTTTATACGGGGTTAGCTCTGGGGCCAACGTCCTGACTTTC. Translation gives CASSLYGVSSGANVLTF.

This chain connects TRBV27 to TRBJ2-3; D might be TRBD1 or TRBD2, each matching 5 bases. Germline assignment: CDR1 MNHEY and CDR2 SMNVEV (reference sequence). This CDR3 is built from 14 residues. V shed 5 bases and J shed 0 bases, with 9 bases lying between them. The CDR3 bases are TGTGCCAGCAGTCCGGGACCTAGCACAGATACGCAGTATTTT. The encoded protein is CASSPGPSTDTQYF.

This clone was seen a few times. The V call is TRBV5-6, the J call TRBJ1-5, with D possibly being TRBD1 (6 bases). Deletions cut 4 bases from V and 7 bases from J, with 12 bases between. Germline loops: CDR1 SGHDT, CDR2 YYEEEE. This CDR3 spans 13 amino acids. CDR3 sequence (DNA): TGTGCCAGCAGCAAACAGGGAGGGCAGCCCCAGCATTTT. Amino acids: CASSKQGGQPQHF. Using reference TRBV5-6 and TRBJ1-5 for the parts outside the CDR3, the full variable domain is DAGVTQSPTHLIKTRGQQVTLRCSPKSGHDTVSWYQQALGQGPQFIFQYYEEEERQRGNFPDRFSGHQFPNYSSELNVNALLLGDSALYLCASSKQGGQPQHFGDGTRLSIL.